This T cell receptor beta chain was sequenced for a study of blood T cell repertoires in COVID-19. On the study more broadly: COVID-19 samples, acute and convalescent, were from the United States, Italy and Spain. T cells, B-cell-depleted T cells, or PBMCs provided the cDNA or gDNA that served as material.

Authors' data handling: Scientists estimated how many nucleated cells there were by amplifying reference gene primers. TCRdb's copy holds only in-frame clones and misses some; the assay was immunoSEQ multiplex PCR. The V and J calls and clone size come from that table; D and trimming were worked out from the DNA. The table shows 30,000 to 35,000 clones, with approximately 71% occurring only once. The CDR3 has 14 amino acids. The clonotype originates from an elderly man with active or convalescent COVID-19. Sample: peripheral blood. The V and J genes are TRBV21-1 and TRBJ2-1; no check of the table's D call, TRBD1, against the DNA was made. TRBV21-1 is marked as a pseudogene. The CDR3 loop is CASSKEAGRKGWFF. The DNA for the CDR3 is TGTGCCAGCAGCAAAGAGGCAGGGCGCAAAGGTTGGTTCTTC.